Below are 26 T cell receptor beta chains sequenced from a single sample in a study of blood T cell repertoires in COVID-19. Here immunoSEQ multiplex PCR was the method, and the copy in TCRdb shows in-frame clones only, minus some. Here the sample spans a few hundred thousand clones, about 87% being singletons. Sequencing was carried out using peripheral blood. Source of these receptors: a man in his sixties with acute or convalescent COVID-19.

A single count supports this clone. The J gene is TRBJ2-5, the V gene TRBV19; no firm D call. The CDR3 length is 14 residues. Germline CDR1 and CDR2: LNHDA and SQIVND (reference sequence). V lost 3 bases, J lost 7 bases, and 15 bases lay in between. The CDR3 reads CASSIGSPRVTQYF. CDR3 coding DNA: TGTGCCAGTAGTATCGGCAGCCCACGGGTGACCCAGTACTTC.

The rearrangement uses TRBV6-5 and TRBJ1-2; 9 bases are a match to TRBD1. The CDR3 totals 14 residues. J gave up 6 bases and V 6 bases, and 8 bases lay outside the gene matches. The germline gives CDR1 MNHEY, CDR2 SVGAGI. CDR3 sequence (DNA): TGTGCCAGCAGGGAGTTAGGGACAGGGCATGGCTACACCTTC. Residues: CASRELGTGHGYTF.

The J gene is TRBJ2-1, the V gene TRBV28, with 11 bases identical to TRBD1. Germline V lookup: CDR1 MDHEN, CDR2 SYDVKM. The J segment lost 6 bases and the V segment lost 5 bases, leaving 6 bases of the junction unmatched. The CDR3 extends over 15 amino acids. In DNA form, the CDR3 reads TGTGCCAGCAGTCTAAACGGACAGGGGGCCAATGAGCAGTTCTTC. It codes for CASSLNGQGANEQFF.

The J gene is TRBJ1-1, the V gene TRBV7-3, with 9 positions matching TRBD1. This CDR3 spans 15 amino acids. CDR1 is SGHTA, CDR2 FQGTGA, per germline. With 4 bases clipped from V and 0 bases from J, the junction kept 3 bases outside the gene matches. The DNA for the CDR3 is TGTGCCAGCAGCTCGACAGGGGGATTGAACACTGAAGCTTTCTTT. Residues: CASSSTGGLNTEAFF.

CDR3 in amino acids: CASRSRGAGAYEQYF. DNA of the CDR3: TGTGCCAGCAGGTCCCGGGGTGCGGGGGCCTACGAGCAGTACTTC. This chain connects TRBV6-5 to TRBJ2-7; TRBD2 matches at 7 bases. The V segment lost 6 bases and the J segment 2 bases; nucleotides outside the gene matches: 10. The CDR3 is 15 residues long. CDR1 is MNHEY, CDR2 SVGAGI, per germline.

The chain has TRBV4-2 and TRBJ2-5; 10 positions match TRBD2. V lost 0 bases, J lost 4 bases, and 5 bases stayed unmatched. The germline CDR1 and CDR2 sequences are LGHNA and YNFKEQ. The CDR3 is 16 amino acids. The DNA for the CDR3 is TGTGCCAGCAGCCAAGAAAGGCTAGCGGGGGTAGAGACCCAGTACTTC. Translated: CASSQERLAGVETQYF.

Only one count was recorded for this clone. The gene calls are TRBV28 and TRBJ2-1, with D hard to call. CDR1 and CDR2 (germline): MDHEN, SYDVKM. The CDR3 runs 15 residues. With 7 bases removed from V and 2 bases from J, the gap between germline ends came to 15 bases. The CDR3 DNA sequence: TGTGCCAGCACTCCGTCCAGACGGGCCTACAATGAGCAGTTCTTC. Protein sequence: CASTPSRRAYNEQFF.

The chain links TRBV19 to TRBJ2-3; 8 nucleotides line up with TRBD2. The germline CDR1 and CDR2 sequences are LNHDA and SQIVND (reference sequence). There are 16 residues in the CDR3. With 1 base clipped from V and 4 bases from J, the junction kept 7 bases outside the gene matches. CDR3 sequence reads: CASSIGSGGRADTQYF. DNA for the CDR3: TGTGCCAGTAGTATAGGATCGGGGGGGCGTGCAGATACGCAGTATTTT.

This clone occurred a few times. The V gene is TRBV29-1, the J gene TRBJ1-2; possible D gene TRBD1, 6 bases. The V end was cut by 7 bases, the J end by 6 bases, with 18 bases between. CDR1 is SQVTM, CDR2 ANQGSEA, per germline. CDR3 length equals 13 residues. The CDR3 reads CSAWGRGVDGYTF. The CDR3 DNA reads TGCAGCGCCTGGGGCAGGGGCGTAGATGGCTACACCTTC.

The rearrangement uses TRBV5-1 and TRBJ1-1; TRBD1 matches at 11 bases. The CDR3 length is 15 residues. After removal of 4 bases from V and 4 bases from J, the junction contained 6 bases not matched to a gene. Per the germline V gene, CDR1 is SGHRS and CDR2 is YFSETQ. The CDR3 region has the DNA TGCGCCAGCAGCACCGGACAGGGGGCAACCACTGAAGCTTTCTTT. It codes for CASSTGQGATTEAFF.

With regard to this clone: This same CDR3 is encoded by further DNA sequences in the sample. V usage is TRBV18 and J usage is TRBJ2-7; 7 nucleotides agree with TRBD1. The ends lost 1 base at V and 5 bases at J; junction bases unmatched: 8. The CDR3 length is 15 residues. Germline CDR1 reads KGHSH; CDR2 reads LQKENI. CDR3 coding DNA: TGTGCCAGCTCACCACGTGGCAGGGGGACGGACGAGCAGTACTTC. Its translation is CASSPRGRGTDEQYF.

V is TRBV11-3 and J is TRBJ1-4, with D unclear. With 10 bases removed from V and 0 bases from J, the gap between germline ends came to 12 bases. This CDR3 has 14 residues. Germline V gene lookup returns CDR1 SGHNT and CDR2 YENEEA. The CDR3 DNA follows: TGTGCCAACACCAAACCTGCAACTAATGAAAAACTGTTTTTT. Translating gives CANTKPATNEKLFF. The entire variable domain, with the rest obtained from reference TRBV11-3 and TRBJ1-4, is as follows: EAGVVQSPRYKIIEKKQPVAFWCNPISGHNTLYWYLQNLGQGPELLIRYENEEAVDDSQLPKDRFSAERLKGVDSTLKIQPAELGDSAVYLCANTKPATNEKLFFGSGTQLSVL.

In this sample, this clone turned up a few times. V and J are TRBV6-5 and TRBJ1-3; a possible D gene is TRBD1 (6 bases). The CDR3 spans 15 residues. V was pared by 6 bases and J by 4 bases, with 16 bases between. The V gene's germline CDR1 is MNHEY and CDR2 SVGAGI. In DNA form, the CDR3 reads TGTGCCAGCAGGCCCGCGGCGGGGGCCGGAAACACCATATATTTT. This sequence encodes CASRPAAGAGNTIYF.

The chain employs TRBV9 and TRBJ2-3; TRBD2 matches at 16 bases. Germline CDR1 reads SGDLS; CDR2 reads YYNGEE. V shed 3 bases, J shed 3 bases, and the junction held 16 bases outside the gene matches. The CDR3 is 21 residues long. CDR3 sequence: CASSAEGTSGGAPRRTDTQYF. The CDR3 coding sequence is TGTGCCAGCAGCGCCGAGGGGACTAGCGGGGGGGCCCCTCGTAGGACAGATACGCAGTATTTT.

This chain uses TRBV6-6 with TRBJ2-1; perhaps TRBD2 as D (6 bases). V lost 5 bases and J 0 bases, leaving 8 bases between the germline ends. Germline CDR1 and CDR2: MNHNY and SVGAGI (reference sequence). This CDR3 is 14 amino acids long. DNA of the CDR3: TGTGCCAGCAGTGATAGCGGCTCCTACAATGAGCAGTTCTTC. The encoded protein is CASSDSGSYNEQFF.

This chain connects TRBV6-5 to TRBJ1-5; a weak D match, TRBD1 (5 bases). Germline V gives CDR1 MNHEY, CDR2 SVGAGI. V lost 7 bases and J lost 3, with 16 bases in between. The CDR3 has 15 residues. In DNA, the CDR3 is TGTGCCAGCACTAGCCGGGGGGGATTCAATCAGCCCCAGCATTTT. It translates to CASTSRGGFNQPQHF.

This chain uses TRBV20-1 with TRBJ2-7, with 7 bases aligning to TRBD2. The CDR3 has 11 residues. Germline loops: CDR1 DFQATT, CDR2 SNEGSKA (reference sequence). V lost 6 bases and J lost 7; bases outside the gene matches: 6. CDR3 amino acids: CSAPGEGEQYF. The CDR3 bases are TGCAGTGCCCCGGGGGAGGGGGAGCAGTACTTC.

In nucleotides, the CDR3 is TGTGCCAGCAGCCTCGGACAGGTCCAAGAGACCCAGTACTTC. This encodes CASSLGQVQETQYF. V gene TRBV6-5 combines with J gene TRBJ2-5; 7 bases align to TRBD1. After removal of 6 bases from V and 1 base from J, the junction contained 5 bases not matched to a gene. Germline CDR1 is MNHEY and CDR2 is SVGAGI. The CDR3 spans 14 residues.

This chain links TRBV5-1 with TRBJ1-2; D unclear. Germline lookup yields CDR1 SGHRS and CDR2 YFSETQ. The CDR3 sequence is 15 residues long. The V end was cut by 0 bases, the J end by 1 base, with 10 bases between. CDR3 nucleotides: TGCGCCAGCAGCTTGGACTCGGGTTTTAACTATGGCTACACCTTC. Protein: CASSLDSGFNYGYTF.

The chain recombines TRBV28 with TRBJ1-2, with TRBD1 matching 10 bases. After removal of 3 bases from V and 8 bases from J, the junction contained 6 bases not matched to a gene. Per the germline V gene, CDR1 is MDHEN and CDR2 is SYDVKM. The length of the CDR3 is 14 residues. In nucleotides, the CDR3 is TGTGCCAGCAGTTTGGGGGACAGGGGTCGAGGCTACACCTTC. Amino acid sequence: CASSLGDRGRGYTF.

The chain couples TRBV4-3 to TRBJ2-1; D is uncertain. The V and J ends lost 0 bases and 0 bases respectively, with 6 bases between them. There are 15 residues in the CDR3. The germline V gene has CDR1 LGHNA and CDR2 YSLEER. The CDR3 loop is CASSQDPSSYNEQFF. The CDR3 DNA reads TGCGCCAGCAGCCAAGACCCGAGCTCCTACAATGAGCAGTTCTTC.

The CDR3 sequence: CASRVQGEAFF. The CDR3 bases are TGTGCCAGCAGGGTACAGGGCGAAGCTTTCTTT. The genes are TRBV6-6 and TRBJ1-1; possibly TRBD1 for D (6 bases). Trimming took 6 bases from V and 8 from J, leaving 10 bases between them. The CDR3 loop spans 11 amino acids. CDR1 is MNHNY and CDR2 is SVGAGI in the germline V gene (reference sequence).

The V and J genes are TRBV7-9 and TRBJ1-3; TRBD1 might be the D (6 bases). V was pared by 0 bases and J by 1 base, with 10 bases between. CDR3 length equals 16 residues. CDR1 is SEHNR and CDR2 is FQNEAQ in the germline V gene (reference sequence). Here the CDR3 DNA reads TGTGCCAGCAGCTTAGCGGCAGGGGCATCTGGAAACACCATATATTTT. Its translation is CASSLAAGASGNTIYF.

This chain joins TRBV5-3 and TRBJ1-6; D not certain. TRBV5-3 is noted as an ORF with a role that remains uncertain. The length of the CDR3 is 17 residues. The V and J ends lost 0 bases and 10 bases respectively, with 20 bases between them. The chain's CDR3 is CARSLAVYTVYYSPLHF. In DNA, the CDR3 is TGTGCCAGAAGCTTGGCTGTCTATACAGTATATTACTCACCCCTCCACTTT.

The V and J genes are TRBV12-3 or TRBV12-4 and TRBJ1-6; no clear D gene. V was shortened by 5 bases and J by 11 bases, with 10 bases between the two germline ends. The CDR3 covers 12 residues. DNA for the CDR3: TGTGCCAGCAGTGGCGGTTGGACACCCCTCCACTTT. As protein: CASSGGWTPLHF.

The chain has TRBV19 and TRBJ2-5; no clear D gene. Trimming took 3 bases from V and 9 from J, leaving 23 bases between them. Germline V CDR1 and CDR2: LNHDA, SQIVND (reference sequence). The CDR3 runs 16 residues. The DNA for the CDR3 is TGTGCCAGTAGTATTCTATCCAACGATCCTAGTCGTCCCCAGTACTTC. The encoded protein is CASSILSNDPSRPQYF.